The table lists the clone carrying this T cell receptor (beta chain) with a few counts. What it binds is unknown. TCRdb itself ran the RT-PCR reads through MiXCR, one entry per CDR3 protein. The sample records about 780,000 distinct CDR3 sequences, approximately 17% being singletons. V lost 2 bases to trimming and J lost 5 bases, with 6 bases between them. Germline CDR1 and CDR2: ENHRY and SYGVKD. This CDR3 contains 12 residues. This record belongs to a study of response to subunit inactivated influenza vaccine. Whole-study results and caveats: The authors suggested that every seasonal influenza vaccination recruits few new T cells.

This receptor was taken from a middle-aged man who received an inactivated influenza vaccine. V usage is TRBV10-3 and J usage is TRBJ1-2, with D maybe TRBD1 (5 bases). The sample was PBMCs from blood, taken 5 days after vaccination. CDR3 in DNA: TGTGCCATCAGTGAGCAGGGTTATGGCTACACCTTC. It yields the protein CAISEQGYGYTF.